In its sample, the clone carrying this T cell receptor beta chain was seen once. As yet, its antigen is unknown. This record belongs to a study of cytomegalovirus exposure and HLA in healthy donors. On the study more broadly: There were about 85 million unique TCRs (from HLA-typed donors) in an early data release.

General study findings and limits: By a later analysis, the bulk of CMV-associated TCR beta chains appeared HLA-restricted.

With 60 Vbeta and 13 Jbeta primers, the PCR was carried out. Clones were sequenced by immunoSEQ multiplex PCR, and TCRdb holds only the in-frame ones, with some missing. This sample has about 92,000 clones, with 81% found just once. Sequencing was done on a sample of PBMCs. The clonotype originates from a girl aged 2 to 10 in good health and CMV-seropositive.

CDR3 in DNA: TGTGCCAGCAACTACGGACACAACACTGAAGCTTTCTTT. Its translation is CASNYGHNTEAFF. This sequence joins TRBV5-8 and TRBJ1-1, with a possible D match to TRBD1 (5 bases). Trimming took 6 bases from V and 2 from J, leaving 11 bases between them. Germline V gene data show CDR1 as SGHTS and CDR2 as YDEGEE. This CDR3 comprises 13 residues.